In this sample, the clone carrying this TCR beta chain turned up a few times. Its antigen is unidentified. A single record per CDR3 protein comes from TCRdb applying MiXCR to the RT-PCR reads. Among around 530,000 distinct CDR3 sequences listed, approximately 12% were seen once. This sample is drawn from a study of response to subunit inactivated influenza vaccine. Findings and caveats of the study: The authors suggested that every seasonal influenza vaccination recruits few new T cells.

V lost 3 bases and J lost 3, with 7 bases in between. Germline V lookup: CDR1 LGHNA, CDR2 YSLEER. The CDR3 runs 13 residues. This receptor was taken from a man between 50 and 59 years old who received an inactivated influenza vaccine. The material sequenced was PBMCs from blood, taken on the day of vaccination. The chain combines TRBV4-3 with TRBJ2-3; no reliable D call. CDR3 bases: TGCGCCAGCAGCCATCCCTTTACAGATACGCAGTATTTT. This encodes CASSHPFTDTQYF.